The next 5 T cell receptor beta chains were all read from a single sample in a study of blood T cell repertoires in COVID-19. This table comes from immunoSEQ multiplex PCR, and its TCRdb copy is limited to in-frame clones, with some not included. Of 80,000 or so clones in the sample, approximately 80% were seen once. Sequenced sample: peripheral blood. Every receptor here comes from a woman aged 65 to 85 with acute or convalescent COVID-19.

This clone has more than one count but fewer than ten. Other DNA sequences in the same sample also yield this CDR3. This rearrangement joins TRBV5-6 to TRBJ2-2; D remains ambiguous. V gave up 2 bases and J gave up 0 bases, with 8 bases separating them. There are 15 residues in the CDR3. Per the germline V gene, CDR1 is SGHDT and CDR2 is YYEEEE. This CDR3 reads CASSFGGTNTGELFF. CDR3 sequence (DNA): TGTGCCAGCAGCTTCGGCGGAACGAACACCGGGGAGCTGTTTTTT.

This clone occurred once. The chain has TRBV7-9 and TRBJ1-6; tentatively, D is TRBD1 (5 bases). The CDR3 runs to 14 residues. The germline CDR1 and CDR2 sequences are SEHNR and FQNEAQ (reference sequence). The V end lost 5 bases, the J end lost 4 bases, and 9 bases lay between the germline ends. The DNA for the CDR3 is TGTGCCAGCAGCCCAGACAGATATAATTCACCCCTCCACTTT. This encodes CASSPDRYNSPLHF.

The sample holds a few counts of this clone. V and J are TRBV4-1 and TRBJ1-3, with 10 bases that match TRBD1. The CDR3 covers 17 residues. V trimming: 0 bases; J trimming: 2 bases; junction bases outside the gene matches: 4. Germline CDR1 MGHRA, CDR2 YSYEKL. Here the CDR3 DNA reads TGCGCCAGCAGCCAAGAGGCTGGGACAGGGGCTGGAAACACCATATATTTT. Protein: CASSQEAGTGAGNTIYF.

A few counts support this clone. The rearrangement links TRBV2 to TRBJ2-2, with TRBD1 as a possible D gene (6 bases). This CDR3 has 15 amino acids. V lost 4 bases and J lost 0, with 9 bases in between. Germline V gene sequence: CDR1 SNHLY, CDR2 FYNNEI. As DNA, the CDR3 is TGTGCCAGCAGTGGGACAGACTCGAACACCGGGGAGCTGTTTTTT. This sequence encodes CASSGTDSNTGELFF.

The rearrangement uses TRBV5-1 and TRBJ2-5, with D possibly TRBD1 on 5 matching bases. Trimming pared 3 bases from V and 1 base from J, leaving 10 bases between. CDR3 length: 14 amino acids. Germline CDR1 and CDR2: SGHRS and YFSETQ. CDR3 amino acids: CASSWGSTQETQYF. In DNA form, the CDR3 reads TGCGCCAGCAGCTGGGGCTCTACCCAAGAGACCCAGTACTTC.